These 11 T cell receptor beta chains came from one sample sequenced in a study of blood T cell repertoires in COVID-19. TCRdb's table, derived via immunoSEQ multiplex PCR, lists solely in-frame clones and lacks some. The sample carries about 430,000 clones, approximately 91% recorded once. The sample was PBMCs or T cells enriched from blood (not recorded which). Receptors originate from a young woman who had been exposed to COVID-19.

This rearrangement joins TRBV5-6 to TRBJ2-7; TRBD1 matches 7 bases. The J segment lost 12 bases and the V segment lost 4 bases, leaving 13 bases of the junction unmatched. The germline V gene has CDR1 SGHDT and CDR2 YYEEEE. The length of the CDR3 is 13 residues. Here the CDR3 DNA reads TGTGCCAGCAGCATTGATAGAACAGGGGATGGGTACTTC. Protein: CASSIDRTGDGYF.

This chain links TRBV5-1 with TRBJ1-3, with 7 positions matching TRBD1. The CDR3 runs to 14 residues. The trim removed 3 bases at V and 1 base at J, leaving 1 base unmatched. Germline V gives CDR1 SGHRS, CDR2 YFSETQ. The CDR3 protein is CASSSGGSGNTIYF. Written as DNA, the CDR3 is TGCGCCAGCAGCTCAGGGGGTTCTGGAAACACCATATATTTT.

The chain carries TRBV28 and TRBJ1-1, with D perhaps TRBD1 (6 bases). Trimming shortened V by 3 bases and J by 0 bases, and 11 bases separated the two germline ends. CDR1 is MDHEN, CDR2 SYDVKM, per germline. This CDR3 is 15 amino acids long. This CDR3 reads CASSLGGQVNTEAFF. CDR3 nucleotides: TGTGCCAGCAGTTTGGGGGGGCAGGTGAACACTGAAGCTTTCTTT.

V and J are TRBV3-1 (or the pseudogene TRBV3-2) and TRBJ2-3, with 7 bases aligning to TRBD2. This CDR3 comprises 14 residues. CDR1 and CDR2 (germline): LGHDT, YNNKEL (reference sequence). Trimming removed 3 bases from V and 1 base from J; junction bases left unmatched: 1. The CDR3 protein is CASSHLAGTDTQYF. For the CDR3, the DNA is TGTGCCAGCAGCCACCTAGCGGGCACAGATACGCAGTATTTT.

This clone was seen only a few times. The chain is built from TRBV4-2 and TRBJ1-4; D is uncertain. The ends were cut back, 0 bases at V and 4 bases at J, with 18 bases in the middle. This CDR3 comprises 18 residues. Germline lookup yields CDR1 LGHNA and CDR2 YNFKEQ. The CDR3 sequence is CASSQDPIGRPNNEKLFF. CDR3 bases: TGTGCCAGCAGCCAAGATCCCATCGGCAGGCCGAATAATGAAAAACTGTTTTTT.

The chain uses TRBV7-2 and TRBJ1-1; 9 positions match TRBD1. The germline V gene has CDR1 SGHTA and CDR2 FQGNSA. The CDR3 is 15 amino acids. Trimming removed 4 bases from V and 0 bases from J; junction bases left unmatched: 3. In DNA form, the CDR3 reads TGTGCCAGCAGCTCACAGGGGGCCTTGAACACTGAAGCTTTCTTT. It specifies CASSSQGALNTEAFF.

The chain employs TRBV28 and TRBJ2-7, with 9 bases aligning to TRBD1. This CDR3 is 16 amino acids long. CDR1 and CDR2 from the germline V gene are MDHEN and SYDVKM. The V gene end was trimmed by 2 bases and the J gene end by 6 bases; junction bases not matched to a gene: 11. The CDR3 loop is CASSLIGTGHSSEQYF. The DNA of the CDR3 is TGTGCCAGCAGTTTAATTGGGACAGGGCACTCGTCCGAGCAGTACTTC.

The V call is TRBV28, the J call TRBJ2-1; 8 nucleotides align to TRBD2. Germline CDR1 reads MDHEN; CDR2 reads SYDVKM. The CDR3 is 16 amino acids. With V trimmed by 3 bases and J by 4 bases, 8 bases remained unmatched. CDR3 amino acids: CASSFYRGGRYNEQFF. CDR3 in DNA: TGTGCCAGCAGTTTTTATCGGGGGGGCCGATACAATGAGCAGTTCTTC.

This rearrangement joins TRBV18 to TRBJ2-3; TRBD1 agrees at 7 bases. Losses at the gene ends were 1 base for V and 4 bases for J; bases not matched to a gene: 2. Germline values: CDR1 KGHSH, CDR2 LQKENI. The CDR3 extends over 14 amino acids. The DNA of the CDR3 is TGTGCCAGCTCACCACAGGGGGCCCCAGATACGCAGTATTTT. It encodes CASSPQGAPDTQYF.

This CDR3 reads CASSLEAGVADTQYF. The DNA for the CDR3 is TGTGCCAGCAGCTTAGAAGCGGGGGTAGCGGATACGCAGTATTTT. The J gene is TRBJ2-3, the V gene TRBV11-3, with 8 bases matching TRBD2. This CDR3 comprises 15 residues. CDR1 and CDR2 from the germline V gene are SGHNT and YENEEA. The V gene end was trimmed by 0 bases and the J gene end by 6 bases; junction bases not matched to a gene: 5.

This clone showed up just once. This chain joins TRBV27 and TRBJ1-1; D gene ambiguous. This CDR3 contains 13 residues. Germline lookup yields CDR1 MNHEY and CDR2 SMNVEV (reference sequence). V was trimmed by 3 bases and J by 2 bases, leaving 7 bases between them. The CDR3 nucleotides read TGTGCCAGCAGTTTTACAACCAACACTGAAGCTTTCTTT. This gives the protein CASSFTTNTEAFF.